This T cell receptor (beta chain) emerged from a study of blood T cell repertoires in COVID-19. Whole-study context: Each recovered donor of Cohort 3 presented with two negative PCRs, clearance, or symptom resolution. The analysed material was cDNA or gDNA that came from T cells, B-cell-depleted T cells, or PBMCs.

Participants spanned ages roughly 18 to 90 years and resided in about 24 US areas. V shed 6 bases, J shed 4 bases, and the junction held 6 bases outside the gene matches. The CDR3 spans 16 residues. In germline, CDR1 is MDHEN, CDR2 SYDVKM. Per the original methods: Amplification with reference gene primers provided the estimates of nucleated cell counts. The table came from immunoSEQ multiplex PCR; TCRdb's copy has only in-frame clones and leaves some out. V, J and clone size are taken as reported in that table, and D and trimming were inferred from the DNA itself. This sample has some 220,000 clones, with about 90% found just once.

Sequencing was done on a sample of PBMCs or T cells enriched from blood (not recorded which). V and J are TRBV28 and TRBJ2-1; 13 bases are a match to TRBD2. The clonotype originates from a woman aged 45-60 years in a cohort exposed to, infected with or recovered from COVID-19 (not recorded which). The CDR3, as DNA: TGTGCCAGCAGCCGGACTAGCGGGGGACGATACAATGAGCAGTTCTTC. It is translated as CASSRTSGGRYNEQFF.